Described below is a single T cell receptor beta chain sequence and its context. This table comes from immunoSEQ multiplex PCR, and its TCRdb copy is limited to in-frame clones, with some not included. This table holds about 260,000 clones, 88% found once. During active infection, Seattle patients enrolled and were then monitored through disease. This sample was taken from a study of blood T cell repertoires in COVID-19. On the study more broadly: COVID-19 samples from acute and convalescent phases originated in the United States, Italy and Spain.

In germline, CDR1 is MGHRA, CDR2 YSYEKL. The V and J ends lost 0 bases and 0 bases respectively, with 14 bases between them. This CDR3 comprises 17 residues. This chain links TRBV4-1 with TRBJ1-2; D is possibly TRBD1 (5 bases). This receptor was taken from a woman aged 30 to 39 with COVID-19, enrolled during active disease. The source material was peripheral blood. CDR3 region: CASSQDIRATANYGYTF. In DNA form, the CDR3 reads TGCGCCAGCAGCCAAGATATCAGGGCGACGGCTAACTATGGCTACACCTTC.